This is a list of T cell receptor beta chains from one sample in a study of CD8+CD57+ T cells in acquired aplastic anemia. Each CDR3 protein is one row after TCRdb ran MiXCR on the reads. The data contain 200,000 or so distinct CDR3 sequences, around half of them seen just once; the ten biggest clones take up approximately 9.7%. Sequenced sample: sorted CD4+, CD8+, or CD8+CD57+ T cells (not recorded which) from PBMCs. The receptors derive from a human donor with aplastic anemia. CDR3s include the opening cysteine and the closing phenylalanine or tryptophan. A D gene is named only where the DNA matches it firmly. Clone size is stated in some rows and not others, as once, few, many or a class when expanded.

v_gene	j_gene	d_gene	abundance	CDR3aa	CDR3nt
TRBV20-1	TRBJ2-7	-	many	CSARRFTTAEQYF	TGCAGTGCTAGAAGGTTTACGACGGCCGAGCAGTACTTC
TRBV11-1	TRBJ1-6	-	-	CASSLGTGTRTNSPLHF	TGTGCCAGCAGCTTAGGAACCGGGACAAGGACTAATTCACCCCTCCACTTT
TRBV30	TRBJ2-7	-	many	CAWSVEGSSYEQYF	TGTGCCTGGAGTGTCGAGGGATCCTCCTACGAGCAGTACTTC
TRBV4-2	TRBJ1-1	-	-	CASSQNLHPEAFF	TGTGCCAGCAGCCAAAATCTACACCCTGAAGCTTTCTTT
TRBV7-9	TRBJ1-1	-	many	CASSLDLNTEAFF	TGCGCCAGCAGCTTGGACCTGAACACTGAAGCTTTCTTT
TRBV19	TRBJ2-1	TRBD2	many	CASSKTSRVDEQFF	TGTGCCAGTAGTAAGACTAGCAGGGTCGATGAGCAGTTCTTC
TRBV4-2	TRBJ2-3	-	few	CASSQDGPPPVGQGTDTQYF	TGTGCCAGCAGTCAGGACGGGCCCCCCCCCGTGGGGCAGGGCACAGATACGCAGTATTTT
TRBV5-1	TRBJ2-5	-	many	CASSRSGAGETQYF	TGCGCCAGCAGCCGTAGTGGGGCTGGAGAGACCCAGTACTTC
TRBV12-3/TRBV12-4	TRBJ2-5	TRBD1	-	CASRSGTGLETQYF	TGTGCCAGCAGGTCCGGGACAGGGCTTGAGACCCAGTACTTC
TRBV24-1	TRBJ2-1	TRBD1	-	CATSEHDRGNEQFF	TGTGCCACCAGTGAGCATGACAGGGGGAATGAGCAGTTCTTC
TRBV11-2	TRBJ2-3	-	-	CASSLNGVSTDTQYF	TGTGCCAGCAGCTTAAATGGAGTGTCCACAGATACGCAGTATTTT
TRBV20-1	TRBJ1-5	-	-	CSASSHSNQPQHF	TGCAGTGCTAGCTCCCATAGCAATCAGCCCCAGCATTTT
TRBV12-5	TRBJ2-3	-	few	CASGLTDTQYF	TGTGCTAGTGGACTCACAGATACGCAGTATTTT
TRBV29-1	TRBJ2-2	TRBD2	-	CSVRLAGGGTGELFF	TGCAGCGTACGACTAGCGGGAGGCGGTACCGGGGAGCTGTTTTTT
TRBV12-3/TRBV12-4	TRBJ2-5	-	many	CASSSTLQGYGETQYF	TGTGCCAGCAGTTCAACCCTACAGGGATATGGAGAGACCCAGTACTTC
TRBV6-1	TRBJ2-7	TRBD1	-	CASSGNGQVQQYF	TGTGCCAGCAGTGGTAATGGACAGGTTCAGCAGTACTTC
TRBV10-3	TRBJ2-3	TRBD2	-	CAISAGGGRTDTQYF	TGTGCCATCAGTGCAGGCGGGGGGCGGACAGATACGCAGTATTTT
TRBV7-6	TRBJ2-7	-	once	CASSFRGIEQYF	TGTGCCAGCAGCTTTCGAGGTATCGAGCAGTACTTC
TRBV7-6	TRBJ1-1	-	-	CASSLLAGAEAFF	TGTGCCAGCAGCTTATTGGCCGGGGCTGAAGCTTTCTTT
TRBV5-1	TRBJ2-1	TRBD1	many	CASRPEGQSYNEQFF	TGCGCCAGCAGGCCCGAGGGACAGAGCTACAATGAGCAGTTCTTC
TRBV19	TRBJ2-7	TRBD2	-	CASSGRPSGESYEQYF	TGTGCCAGTAGTGGGAGACCTAGCGGAGAATCCTACGAGCAGTACTTC
TRBV11-2	TRBJ2-2	TRBD2	many	CASSSQAGLAGITGELFF	TGTGCCAGCAGCTCCCAGGCGGGACTAGCGGGCATCACCGGGGAGCTGTTTTTT
TRBV5-6	TRBJ1-1	-	-	CASSLEDNAEAFF	TGTGCCAGCAGCTTGGAGGACAATGCTGAAGCTTTCTTT
TRBV27	TRBJ1-1	-	-	CASSLIQGNTEAFF	TGTGCCAGCAGTTTAATACAGGGTAACACTGAAGCTTTCTTT
TRBV5-6	TRBJ2-7	-	-	CASSVGGGSGYEQYF	TGTGCCAGCAGCGTAGGTGGGGGATCGGGCTACGAGCAGTACTTC
TRBV10-3	TRBJ2-7	-	few	CAISELGGTAYEQYF	TGTGCCATCAGTGAGTTAGGAGGGACAGCCTACGAGCAGTACTTC
TRBV27	TRBJ2-5	-	once	CASSLVRRDQYF	TGTGCCAGCAGTTTAGTCAGGCGTGACCAGTACTTC
TRBV7-6	TRBJ2-5	-	few	CASSLALPGETQYF	TGTGCCAGCAGCTTAGCGCTGCCGGGGGAGACCCAGTACTTC
TRBV20-1	TRBJ1-1	-	few	CSARGGGRDTEAFF	TGCAGTGCTAGAGGAGGGGGGCGCGACACTGAAGCTTTCTTT
TRBV24-1	TRBJ2-1	TRBD1	many	CATSDWDRGLNEQFF	TGTGCCACCAGTGATTGGGACAGGGGGCTTAATGAGCAGTTCTTC